A selection of T cell receptor beta chains follows, all from one sample in a study of breast tumors, draining lymph nodes, adjacent tissues. TCRdb reprocessed the multiplex PCR reads via MiXCR and lists one record per CDR3 protein. In the table there are about 110,000 distinct CDR3 sequences, under 40% of which are singletons. Material: axillary lymph node tissue. The receptor set was obtained from a female donor with breast cancer. Some clones in this sample may be carry-over from other donors' samples. Both conserved end residues are part of each CDR3. D genes are given only for firm matches. Where a row states a size, it is once, few, many or the class of an expanded clone; other rows omit it.

v_gene	abundance	j_gene	d_gene	CDR3aa	CDR3nt
TRBV5-1	many	TRBJ2-3	NA	CASRPRTSTDTQYF	TGCGCCAGCAGACCTAGGACTAGCACAGATACGCAGTATTTT
TRBV20-1	many	TRBJ2-1	NA	CSARARGSRRGHQLTSSYNEQFF	TGCAGTGCTAGAGCCAGGGGCAGTCGCAGGGGTCACCAATTAACCAGCTCCTACAATGAGCAGTTCTTC
TRBV3-1	many	TRBJ2-1	TRBD2	CASSRAGGPSGEQFF	TGTGCCAGCAGTCGAGCGGGAGGGCCCTCAGGTGAGCAGTTCTTC
TRBV9	many	TRBJ2-3	TRBD2	CASSKLAGSTDTQYF	TGTGCCAGCAGCAAACTAGCGGGGAGCACAGATACGCAGTATTTT
TRBV4-1	NA	TRBJ2-5	NA	CASNEEARPQETQYF	TGCGCCAGCAATGAAGAGGCTAGGCCACAGGAGACCCAGTACTTC
TRBV13	NA	TRBJ1-2	NA	CASSYQGYTF	TGTGCCAGCAGCTACCAGGGCTACACCTTC
TRBV11-2	many	TRBJ1-6	NA	CASSFSPDTGSPLHF	TGTGCCAGCAGCTTTTCCCCGGACACGGGATCACCCCTCCACTTT
TRBV24-1	many	TRBJ1-2	NA	CATGPARTNYGYTF	TGTGCCACCGGTCCTGCCAGAACTAACTATGGCTACACCTTC
TRBV9	many	TRBJ2-1	TRBD2	CASSGGLAGGRFYNEQFF	TGTGCCAGCAGCGGGGGACTAGCGGGGGGGCGTTTCTACAATGAGCAGTTCTTC
TRBV5-1	NA	TRBJ1-5	TRBD1	CASGPGTGGFSNQPQHF	TGCGCCAGCGGCCCCGGGACAGGGGGATTCAGCAATCAGCCCCAGCATTTT
TRBV28	many	TRBJ2-7	NA	CAASSPGGSGYEQYF	TGTGCCGCTAGTTCCCCAGGGGGGTCTGGGTACGAGCAGTACTTC
TRBV15	many	TRBJ1-2	NA	CATSPAGGHLNYGYTF	TGTGCCACCAGTCCCGCGGGAGGACACCTAAACTATGGCTACACCTTC
TRBV7-2	NA	TRBJ2-7	NA	CASSSGFGEQYF	TGTGCCAGCAGTAGTGGGTTTGGCGAGCAGTACTTC
TRBV6-5	few	TRBJ2-3	TRBD2	CASRRLAGGPGWTDTQYF	TGTGCCAGCAGGCGACTAGCGGGGGGGCCGGGGTGGACAGATACGCAGTATTTT
TRBV7-8	NA	TRBJ1-5	NA	CASSSYRVQETQHF	TGTGCCAGCAGCTCATACAGGGTTCAAGAGACCCAGCATTTT
TRBV7-6	few	TRBJ2-7	TRBD2	CATRLAGYEQYF	TGTGCCACCCGACTAGCGGGCTACGAGCAGTACTTC
TRBV20-1	many	TRBJ2-3	NA	CSADRLVPRTDTQYF	TGCAGTGCCGATAGATTGGTGCCTCGCACAGATACGCAGTATTTT
TRBV7-6	NA	TRBJ2-7	NA	CASSLDLEGYSYEQYF	TGCGCCAGCAGCCTGGACTTGGAGGGTTACTCCTACGAGCAGTACTTC
TRBV5-4	many	TRBJ2-2	TRBD1	CASSLAWTGGTGELFF	TGTGCCAGCAGCTTGGCCTGGACAGGGGGCACCGGGGAGCTGTTTTTT
TRBV11-1	many	TRBJ2-5	NA	CASSLFAETQYF	TGTGCCAGCAGCTTATTCGCGGAGACCCAGTACTTC
TRBV3-1	many	TRBJ1-2	NA	CASTDNGLGYTF	TGTGCCAGCACCGACAACGGACTTGGCTACACCTTC
TRBV6-2/TRBV6-3	many	TRBJ1-5	NA	CAAGEPNQPQHF	TGTGCAGCCGGGGAGCCGAATCAGCCCCAGCATTTT
TRBV2	many	TRBJ2-5	NA	CASSVMERETQYF	TGTGCCAGCAGTGTGATGGAGCGAGAGACCCAGTACTTC
TRBV19	many	TRBJ2-5	TRBD2	CASSSGLAGGPGETQSF	TGTGCCAGTAGTTCAGGACTAGCGGGAGGGCCTGGAGAGACCCAGTCCTTC
TRBV7-9	many	TRBJ1-1	TRBD1	CASSSTLTGLRGDTEAFF	TGTGCCAGCAGCTCCACCCTGACAGGGCTAAGGGGTGACACTGAAGCTTTCTTT
TRBV30	many	TRBJ2-7	NA	CAWSAESGKYEQYF	TGTGCCTGGAGTGCGGAGAGCGGTAAATACGAGCAGTACTTC